This TCR beta chain was sequenced during a study of tumor and adjacent non-tumor tissue in lung cancer. This CDR3 region has 16 residues. Germline CDR1 reads SGHNT; CDR2 reads YENEEA. With 5 bases clipped from V and 4 bases from J, the junction kept 7 bases outside the gene matches. This clonotype occurred many times. What it binds is unknown. Study conclusions and caveats: Patients with more diverse tumor TCRs had worse survival. Tumor repertoires had a smaller top 100 clone share than normal lung.

Three rounds of nested PCR, following a modified ARM-PCR protocol, produced the TCRbeta library. A single record per CDR3 protein comes from TCRdb applying MiXCR to the multiplex PCR reads. The top ten hold around 27% of the sample, which has roughly 220,000 distinct CDR3 sequences, roughly 70% seen once. No cell sorting was done before RNA was extracted from the tissue. Source material: lung tumor tissue. The TCR comes from a man in his sixties with non-small cell lung cancer. The rearrangement joins TRBV11-3 to TRBJ2-5; the match to TRBD2 covers 13 bases. The chain's CDR3 is CASSVLAGGYGETQYF. The CDR3 DNA reads as TGTGCCAGCAGCGTACTAGCGGGGGGGTATGGAGAGACCCAGTACTTC. Full variable domain (outside the CDR3, taken from reference TRBV11-3 and TRBJ2-5): EAGVVQSPRYKIIEKKQPVAFWCNPISGHNTLYWYLQNLGQGPELLIRYENEEAVDDSQLPKDRFSAERLKGVDSTLKIQPAELGDSAVYLCASSVLAGGYGETQYFGPGTRLLVL.